Listed below are T cell receptor beta chains from one sample, sequenced in a study of blood T cell repertoires in COVID-19. Produced via immunoSEQ multiplex PCR; TCRdb's table is partial and in-frame only. Of tens of thousands of clones in the sample, 93% are singletons; the top ten hold approximately 2.9%. Specimen: peripheral blood. Every receptor here comes from a man between 65 and 85 years old with active COVID-19. Both conserved end residues are part of each CDR3. A D gene is named only where the DNA matches it firmly. Expanded clones are given a class, and other clones once, few, many or no size at all.

j_gene	v_gene	d_gene	abundance	CDR3aa	CDR3nt
TRBJ1-3	TRBV7-9	TRBD1	NA	CASSSGTGGNTIYF	TGTGCCAGCAGTTCCGGGACAGGGGGAAACACCATATATTTT
TRBJ2-5	TRBV11-3	NA	NA	CASSLGVQAQETQYF	TGTGCCAGCAGCTTAGGAGTCCAGGCCCAAGAGACCCAGTACTTC
TRBJ2-2	TRBV11-2	TRBD2	NA	CASSLRLAGASNTGELFF	TGTGCCAGCAGCTTAAGACTAGCGGGGGCCTCGAACACCGGGGAGCTGTTTTTT
TRBJ2-2	TRBV7-6	TRBD1	NA	CASSTQGANTGELFF	TGTGCCAGCAGCACACAGGGGGCAAACACCGGGGAGCTGTTTTTT
TRBJ1-6	TRBV6-5	NA	once	CASSGASYNSPLHF	TGTGCCAGCAGCGGAGCTTCTTATAATTCACCCCTCCACTTT
TRBJ2-1	TRBV11-3	NA	NA	CASSLVLSPLGHNEQFF	TGTGCCAGCAGCTTAGTTCTGTCGCCGCTGGGCCACAATGAGCAGTTCTTC
TRBJ2-1	TRBV4-2	NA	once	CASSPGQLGSYNEQFF	TGTGCCAGCAGCCCCGGACAGTTGGGCTCCTACAATGAGCAGTTCTTC
TRBJ1-1	TRBV27	NA	NA	CASRRQVGMNTEAFF	TGTGCCAGCAGGAGACAGGTTGGTATGAACACTGAAGCTTTCTTT
TRBJ2-1	TRBV9	NA	NA	CASSVGGEVRYNEQFF	TGTGCCAGCAGCGTAGGGGGAGAGGTACGCTACAATGAGCAGTTCTTC
TRBJ1-2	TRBV6-5	TRBD1	NA	CASRQGAYGYTF	TGTGCCAGCCGACAGGGGGCCTATGGCTACACCTTC
TRBJ1-2	TRBV11-2	TRBD1	NA	CASTQSTGGAFGYTF	TGTGCCAGCACCCAGTCAACAGGGGGCGCGTTTGGCTACACCTTC
TRBJ2-3	TRBV5-1	NA	NA	CASSLESGTDTQYF	TGCGCCAGCAGCTTGGAATCGGGCACAGATACGCAGTATTTT
TRBJ1-3	TRBV4-3	NA	NA	CASSQDRLGTSSGNTIYF	TGCGCCAGCAGCCAAGATCGGTTGGGGACTTCCTCTGGAAACACCATATATTTT
TRBJ2-5	TRBV10-2	NA	NA	CASSAGARAQETQYF	TGCGCCAGCAGCGCCGGAGCGCGGGCGCAAGAGACCCAGTACTTC
TRBJ1-1	TRBV19	NA	NA	CASSTQMNTEAFF	TGTGCCAGTAGTACCCAGATGAACACTGAAGCTTTCTTT
TRBJ1-5	TRBV24-1	TRBD1	NA	CATPGLGQGISQPQHF	TGTGCCACCCCAGGGTTGGGACAGGGTATCAGTCAGCCCCAGCATTTT
TRBJ2-5	TRBV4-2	NA	NA	CASSQAPGRGYQETQYF	TGTGCCAGCAGCCAAGCCCCCGGCAGGGGATACCAAGAGACCCAGTACTTC
TRBJ1-1	TRBV6-2/TRBV6-3	NA	NA	CASSFSGSTEAFF	TGTGCCAGCAGTTTTTCGGGGTCAACAGAAGCTTTCTTT
TRBJ1-1	TRBV19	NA	NA	CASSLASATANTEAFF	TGTGCCAGTAGTCTCGCATCCGCGACAGCGAACACTGAAGCTTTCTTT
TRBJ1-4	TRBV5-5	NA	NA	CASSLDLNEKLFF	TGTGCCAGCAGCTTGGATTTAAATGAAAAACTGTTTTTT
TRBJ2-5	TRBV18	TRBD2	NA	CASSPTAGGSHGETQYF	TGTGCCAGCTCACCAACAGCGGGGGGATCCCACGGGGAGACCCAGTACTTC
TRBJ2-3	TRBV5-8	TRBD2	NA	CASSFLAGADTQYF	TGTGCCAGCAGTTTCCTAGCGGGGGCAGATACGCAGTATTTT
TRBJ1-6	TRBV18	NA	NA	CASSPSQGGNSPLHF	TGTGCCAGCTCACCCTCACAGGGAGGGAATTCACCCCTCCACTTT
TRBJ2-5	TRBV4-1	NA	NA	CASSHSPGEQETQYF	TGCGCCAGCAGCCACTCTCCGGGAGAGCAAGAGACCCAGTACTTC
TRBJ2-2	TRBV6-5	NA	NA	CASRSHDRNTGELFF	TGTGCCAGCAGATCCCACGACAGGAACACCGGGGAGCTGTTTTTT
TRBJ1-2	TRBV6-5	NA	NA	CASSPQGNYGYTF	TGTGCCAGCAGCCCACAGGGAAACTATGGCTACACCTTC
TRBJ1-2	TRBV7-2	NA	NA	CASSFPTGGYTF	TGTGCCAGCAGCTTCCCAACGGGAGGCTACACCTTC
TRBJ2-7	TRBV6-6	NA	NA	CASSATVYEQYF	TGTGCCAGCAGCGCCACAGTTTACGAGCAGTACTTC
TRBJ2-7	TRBV25-1	TRBD1	NA	CASSPRTGVRVYEQYF	TGTGCCAGCAGTCCCCGGACAGGGGTTAGGGTCTACGAGCAGTACTTC
TRBJ1-3	TRBV4-1	NA	NA	CASSQEPEISGNTIYF	TGCGCCAGCAGCCAAGAGCCAGAAATCTCTGGAAACACCATATATTTT
TRBJ1-5	TRBV19	NA	NA	CASSPTGVNQPQHF	TGTGCCAGTAGCCCCACCGGAGTCAATCAGCCCCAGCATTTT
TRBJ2-7	TRBV9	NA	NA	CASSVGRDYEQYF	TGTGCCAGCAGCGTAGGTCGGGACTACGAGCAGTACTTC
TRBJ1-5	TRBV4-1	NA	NA	CASSQDPGNRAVQPQHF	TGCGCCAGCAGCCAAGATCCTGGGAACAGGGCAGTTCAGCCCCAGCATTTT
TRBJ1-6	TRBV2	NA	NA	CASSESQAYNSPLHF	TGTGCCAGCAGTGAAAGCCAGGCGTATAATTCACCCCTCCACTTT
TRBJ1-2	TRBV27	TRBD1	NA	CASSGSRGQEGYTF	TGTGCCAGCAGCGGAAGCAGGGGGCAAGAGGGCTACACCTTC
TRBJ2-5	TRBV7-9	NA	once	CASSYTSSSAETQYF	TGTGCCAGCAGCTATACTAGCTCTTCGGCGGAGACCCAGTACTTC
TRBJ2-5	TRBV7-7	TRBD1	NA	CASSLTGTGVLETQYF	TGTGCTAGCAGCTTGACCGGGACAGGGGTTTTAGAGACCCAGTACTTC
TRBJ2-2	TRBV11-3	TRBD1	NA	CASSLRTGSITGELFF	TGTGCCAGCAGCCTCCGGACAGGGAGCATCACCGGGGAGCTGTTTTTT
TRBJ2-7	TRBV3-1/TRBV3-2	NA	NA	CASSQQYEQYF	TGTGCCAGCAGCCAACAGTACGAGCAGTACTTC
TRBJ2-5	TRBV5-1	NA	NA	CASSIQGLETQYF	TGCGCCAGCAGCATACAGGGTCTCGAGACCCAGTACTTC
TRBJ2-7	TRBV12-3/TRBV12-4	NA	NA	CASSLMSYEQYF	TGTGCCAGCAGTTTAATGAGTTACGAGCAGTACTTC
TRBJ2-7	TRBV10-3	TRBD1	NA	CAISEPTGWSYEQYF	TGTGCCATCAGTGAACCGACAGGGTGGTCCTACGAGCAGTACTTC
TRBJ1-1	TRBV18	NA	once	CASSPLGGGEAFF	TGTGCCAGCTCACCCCTCGGCGGGGGAGAAGCTTTCTTT
TRBJ2-1	TRBV5-4	TRBD1	NA	CASSLKTGGYNEQFF	TGTGCCAGCAGCTTGAAGACAGGGGGTTACAATGAGCAGTTCTTC
TRBJ2-7	TRBV15	TRBD2	NA	CATSTGGAHEQYF	TGTGCCACCAGTACCGGGGGGGCCCACGAGCAGTACTTC
TRBJ1-2	TRBV6-6	TRBD1	NA	CASSSTGVNYGYTF	TGTGCCAGCAGTTCGACAGGGGTTAACTATGGCTACACCTTC
TRBJ1-3	TRBV6-2/TRBV6-3	TRBD1	NA	CASSSVDRGNTIYF	TGTGCCAGCAGTTCCGTGGACAGGGGAAACACCATATATTTT
TRBJ2-5	TRBV6-5	TRBD2	NA	CASRVRTSGQETQYF	TGTGCCAGCAGGGTTCGGACTAGCGGACAAGAGACCCAGTACTTC
TRBJ2-2	TRBV7-6	TRBD2	once	CASSLGTSGGARGTGELFF	TGTGCCAGCAGCTTGGGGACTAGCGGGGGGGCCAGAGGCACCGGGGAGCTGTTTTTT
TRBJ1-1	TRBV6-4	NA	NA	CASSATGYTEAFF	TGTGCCAGCAGTGCAACAGGGTACACTGAAGCTTTCTTT
TRBJ1-4	TRBV2	NA	NA	CASSARRAQKLFF	TGTGCCAGCAGTGCCCGCAGGGCCCAAAAACTGTTTTTT
TRBJ2-7	TRBV18	TRBD1	NA	CASSPGQESYEQYF	TGTGCCAGCTCACCTGGACAGGAATCCTACGAGCAGTACTTC
TRBJ1-2	TRBV10-3	NA	NA	CAINSGYGYGYTF	TGTGCCATCAACTCGGGGTATGGCTATGGCTACACCTTC
TRBJ2-2	TRBV14	TRBD2	NA	CASSQDLAGDLTGELFF	TGTGCCAGCAGCCAAGATCTAGCGGGGGATTTGACCGGGGAGCTGTTTTTT
TRBJ1-3	TRBV6-5	NA	NA	CATSDSYSGNTIYF	TGTGCCACCTCGGACAGCTACTCTGGAAACACCATATATTTT
TRBJ2-2	TRBV5-8	NA	NA	CASSLGSRAATGELFF	TGTGCCAGCAGCTTGGGTTCCAGGGCCGCCACCGGGGAGCTGTTTTTT
TRBJ2-2	TRBV5-5	NA	NA	CASSGSLGGELFF	TGTGCCAGCTCTGGGTCTCTAGGAGGGGAGCTGTTTTTT
TRBJ2-2	TRBV10-3	NA	NA	CAISPRGDTGELFF	TGTGCCATCAGCCCCAGGGGGGACACCGGGGAGCTGTTTTTT
TRBJ2-5	TRBV5-1	NA	NA	CASSLGAGETQYF	TGCGCCAGCAGCCTAGGGGCAGGAGAGACCCAGTACTTC